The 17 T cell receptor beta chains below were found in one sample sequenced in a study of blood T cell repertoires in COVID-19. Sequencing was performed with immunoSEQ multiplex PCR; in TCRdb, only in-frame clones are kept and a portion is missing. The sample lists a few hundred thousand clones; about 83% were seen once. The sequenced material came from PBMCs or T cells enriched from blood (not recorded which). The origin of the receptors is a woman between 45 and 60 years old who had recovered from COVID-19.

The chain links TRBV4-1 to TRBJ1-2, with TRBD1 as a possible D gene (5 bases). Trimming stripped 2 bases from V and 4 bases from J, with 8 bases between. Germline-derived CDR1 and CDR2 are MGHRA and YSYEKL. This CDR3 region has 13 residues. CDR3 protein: CASSQQGLYGYTF. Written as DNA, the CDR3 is TGCGCCAGCAGCCAACAGGGCCTCTATGGCTACACCTTC.

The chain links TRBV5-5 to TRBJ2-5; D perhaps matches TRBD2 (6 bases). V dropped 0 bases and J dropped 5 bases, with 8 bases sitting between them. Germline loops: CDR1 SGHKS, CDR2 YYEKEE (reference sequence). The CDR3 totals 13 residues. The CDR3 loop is CASSLGGVETQYF. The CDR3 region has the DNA TGTGCCAGCAGCTTGGGCGGGGTTGAGACCCAGTACTTC.

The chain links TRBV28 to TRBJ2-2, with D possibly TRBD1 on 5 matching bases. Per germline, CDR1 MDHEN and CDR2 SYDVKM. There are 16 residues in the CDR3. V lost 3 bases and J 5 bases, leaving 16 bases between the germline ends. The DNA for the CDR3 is TGTGCCAGCAGTTTGTTCTGGACACAACGGACCGGGGAGCTGTTTTTT. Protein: CASSLFWTQRTGELFF.

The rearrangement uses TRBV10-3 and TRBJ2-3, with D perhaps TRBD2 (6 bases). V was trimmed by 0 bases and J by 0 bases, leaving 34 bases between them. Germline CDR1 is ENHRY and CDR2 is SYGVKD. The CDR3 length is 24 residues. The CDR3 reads CAISESSGQSPLGLARGSTDTQYF. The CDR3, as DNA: TGTGCCATCAGTGAGTCGAGTGGGCAGTCCCCTCTGGGCCTAGCGCGGGGTAGCACAGATACGCAGTATTTT.

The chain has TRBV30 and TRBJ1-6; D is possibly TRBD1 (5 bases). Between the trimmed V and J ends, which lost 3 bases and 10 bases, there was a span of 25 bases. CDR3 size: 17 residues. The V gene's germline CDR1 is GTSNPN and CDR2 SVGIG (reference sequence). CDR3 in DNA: TGTGCCTGGAGCCGACCCGTCTTGGGGCTCGATTCGTCACCCCTCCACTTT. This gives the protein CAWSRPVLGLDSSPLHF.

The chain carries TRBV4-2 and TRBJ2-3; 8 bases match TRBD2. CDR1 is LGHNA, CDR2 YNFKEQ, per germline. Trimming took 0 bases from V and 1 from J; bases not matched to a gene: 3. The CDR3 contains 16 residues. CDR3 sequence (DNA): TGTGCCAGCAGCCAAGATGGGACTAGACGCACAGATACGCAGTATTTT. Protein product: CASSQDGTRRTDTQYF.

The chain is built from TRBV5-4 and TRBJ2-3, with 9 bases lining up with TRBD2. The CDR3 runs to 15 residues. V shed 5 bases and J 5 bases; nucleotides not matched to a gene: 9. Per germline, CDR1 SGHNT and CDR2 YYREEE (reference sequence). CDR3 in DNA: TGTGCCAGCAGTAGGGCTAGCGGGGTGCAAGATACGCAGTATTTT. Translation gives CASSRASGVQDTQYF.

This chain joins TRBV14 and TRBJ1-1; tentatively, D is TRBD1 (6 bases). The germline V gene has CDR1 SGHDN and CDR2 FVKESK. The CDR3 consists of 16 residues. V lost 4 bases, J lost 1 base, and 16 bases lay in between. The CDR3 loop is CASSLILGGRNTEAFF. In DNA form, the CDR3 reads TGTGCCAGCAGCCTAATCCTTGGGGGCCGGAACACTGAAGCTTTCTTT.

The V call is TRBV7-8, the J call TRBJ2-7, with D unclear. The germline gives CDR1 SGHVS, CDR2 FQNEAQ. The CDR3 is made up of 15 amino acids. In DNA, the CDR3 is TGTGCGCCAAGCCCTGAGGAATACCACTCCTACGAGCAGTACTTC. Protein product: CAPSPEEYHSYEQYF.

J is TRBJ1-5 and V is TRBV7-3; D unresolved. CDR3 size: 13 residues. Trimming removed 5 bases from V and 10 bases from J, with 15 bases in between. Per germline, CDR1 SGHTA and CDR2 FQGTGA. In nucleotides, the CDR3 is TGTGCCAGCAGCCTTGGTGAGGGTTCCCCCCAGCATTTT. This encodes CASSLGEGSPQHF.

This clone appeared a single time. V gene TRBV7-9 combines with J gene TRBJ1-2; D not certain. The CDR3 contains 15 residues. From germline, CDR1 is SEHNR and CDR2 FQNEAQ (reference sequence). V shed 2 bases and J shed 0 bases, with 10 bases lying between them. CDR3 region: CASSLRRPTNYGYTF. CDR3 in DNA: TGTGCCAGCAGCTTACGGAGACCTACTAACTATGGCTACACCTTC.

The CDR3 reads CASSLGRDNSPLHF. CDR3 DNA: TGTGCCAGCAGCTTAGGGAGGGACAATTCACCCCTCCACTTT. The chain uses TRBV7-8 and TRBJ1-6; maybe TRBD1 (5 bases). Germline assignment: CDR1 SGHVS and CDR2 FQNEAQ. V shed 1 base and J shed 7 bases, with 8 bases lying between them. The CDR3 contains 14 residues.

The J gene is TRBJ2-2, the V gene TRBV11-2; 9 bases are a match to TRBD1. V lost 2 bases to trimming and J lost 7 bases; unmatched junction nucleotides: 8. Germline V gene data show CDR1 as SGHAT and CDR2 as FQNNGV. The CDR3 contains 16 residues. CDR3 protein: CASSLHEQGAGGELFF. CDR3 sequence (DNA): TGTGCCAGCAGCTTACACGAACAGGGGGCCGGCGGGGAGCTGTTTTTT.

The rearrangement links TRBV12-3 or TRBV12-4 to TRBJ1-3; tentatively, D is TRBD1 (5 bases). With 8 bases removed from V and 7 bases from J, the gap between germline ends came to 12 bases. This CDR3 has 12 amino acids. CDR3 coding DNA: TGTGCCAGCGAGCAGGGAGGTAACACCATATATTTT. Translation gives CASEQGGNTIYF.

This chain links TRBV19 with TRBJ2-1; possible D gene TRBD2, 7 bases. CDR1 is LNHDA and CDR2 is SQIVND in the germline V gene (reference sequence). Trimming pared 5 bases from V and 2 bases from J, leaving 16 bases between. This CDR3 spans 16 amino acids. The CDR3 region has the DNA TGTGCCAGTAGTGTCTTAGGGGGGGCCGCCTACAATGAGCAGTTCTTC. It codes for CASSVLGGAAYNEQFF. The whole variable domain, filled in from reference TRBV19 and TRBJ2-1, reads DGGITQSPKYLFRKEGQNVTLSCEQNLNHDAMYWYRQDPGQGLRLIYYSQIVNDFQKGDIAEGYSVSREKKESFPLTVTSAQKNPTAFYLCASSVLGGAAYNEQFFGPGTRLTVL.

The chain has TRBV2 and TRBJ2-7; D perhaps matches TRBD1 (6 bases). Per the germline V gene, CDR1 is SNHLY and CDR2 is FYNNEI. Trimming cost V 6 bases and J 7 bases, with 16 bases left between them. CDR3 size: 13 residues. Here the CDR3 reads CASSGAGAGEQYF. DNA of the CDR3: TGTGCCAGCAGCGGGGCAGGGGCTGGAGAGCAGTACTTC.

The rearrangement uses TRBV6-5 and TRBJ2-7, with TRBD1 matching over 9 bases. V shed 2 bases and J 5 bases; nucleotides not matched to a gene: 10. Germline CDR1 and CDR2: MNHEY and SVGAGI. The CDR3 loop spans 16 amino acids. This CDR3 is CASSYRIGTGYHEQYF. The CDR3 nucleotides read TGTGCCAGCAGTTACCGGATCGGGACAGGGTACCACGAGCAGTACTTC.